The 6 T cell receptor beta chains below come from one sample, sequenced in a study of T cell responses to AZD1222 COVID-19 vaccine. The data were produced by immunoSEQ multiplex PCR, yet TCRdb's version contains in-frame clones alone and is incomplete. The sample includes about 140,000 clones, approximately 89% of them seen just once. Sequenced material: peripheral blood, taken on day 0 of AZD1222 vaccination. Receptors were obtained from an adult in good health.

The chain couples TRBV21-1 to TRBJ1-5. TRBV21-1 represents a pseudogene. This CDR3 is built from 16 residues. The CDR3 region has the DNA TGTGCCAGCAGCCCTCCACCCGCGGGTTCGTGTCAGCCCCAGCATTTT. Protein product: CASSPPPAGSCQPQHF.

The chain couples TRBV7-9 to TRBJ1-3; weak D call: TRBD1 (6 bases). This CDR3 is built from 15 residues. Germline V CDR1 and CDR2: SEHNR, FQNEAQ (reference sequence). V gave up 2 bases and J gave up 4 bases, with 12 bases separating them. Here the CDR3 reads CASSLRTEAGNTIYF. For the CDR3, the DNA is TGTGCCAGCAGCTTAAGGACAGAAGCGGGAAACACCATATATTTT.

Concerning this clone: This same CDR3 is encoded by further DNA sequences in the sample. The chain has TRBV9 and TRBJ1-3; no firm D call. CDR3 length: 12 residues. V was clipped by 1 base and J by 4 bases, with 3 bases between them. The germline gives CDR1 SGDLS, CDR2 YYNGEE. CDR3 residues: CASSVTGNTIYF. In nucleotides, the CDR3 is TGTGCCAGCAGCGTAACAGGAAACACCATATATTTT.

The rearrangement uses TRBV29-1 and TRBJ1-3, with D maybe TRBD1 (5 bases). The CDR3 contains 13 residues. CDR1 is SQVTM, CDR2 ANQGSEA, per germline. Trimming cost V 6 bases and J 3 bases, with 12 bases left between them. For the CDR3, the DNA is TGCAGCGTGGCGCAGGGTAGTGGAAACACCATATATTTT. Translated: CSVAQGSGNTIYF.

The chain carries TRBV28 and TRBJ1-2, with a weak D call TRBD1 (6 bases). Trimming took 3 bases from V and 2 from J, leaving 13 bases between them. This CDR3 is built from 15 residues. CDR1 is MDHEN and CDR2 is SYDVKM in the germline V gene. Here the CDR3 DNA reads TGTGCCAGCAGTTTGGGGGCGTCCCCGAACTATGGCTACACCTTC. It specifies CASSLGASPNYGYTF.

The J gene is TRBJ1-2, the V gene TRBV5-1; D gene uncertain. The germline V gene encodes CDR1 SGHRS and CDR2 YFSETQ. Trimming pared 0 bases from V and 8 bases from J, leaving 8 bases between. The CDR3 has 12 amino acids. CDR3 sequence reads: CASSLGPEGYTF. DNA of the CDR3: TGCGCCAGCAGCTTGGGCCCGGAGGGCTACACCTTC.